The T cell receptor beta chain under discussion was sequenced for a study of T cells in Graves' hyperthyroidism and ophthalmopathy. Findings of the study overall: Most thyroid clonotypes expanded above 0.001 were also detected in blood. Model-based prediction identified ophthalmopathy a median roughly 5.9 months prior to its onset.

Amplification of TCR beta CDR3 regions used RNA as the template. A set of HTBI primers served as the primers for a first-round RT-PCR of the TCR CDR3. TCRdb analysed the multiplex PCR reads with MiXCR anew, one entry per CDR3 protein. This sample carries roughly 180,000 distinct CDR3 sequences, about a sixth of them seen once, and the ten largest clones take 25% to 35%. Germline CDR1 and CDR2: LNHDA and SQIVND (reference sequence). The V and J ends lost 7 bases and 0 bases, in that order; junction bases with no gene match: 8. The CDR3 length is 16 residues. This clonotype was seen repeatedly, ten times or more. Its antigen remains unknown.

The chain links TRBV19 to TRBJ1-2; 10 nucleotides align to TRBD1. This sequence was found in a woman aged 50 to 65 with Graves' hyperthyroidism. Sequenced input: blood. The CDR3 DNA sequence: TGTGCCAGTAACCCGGGACAGGGGACTTCTAACTATGGCTACACCTTC. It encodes CASNPGQGTSNYGYTF. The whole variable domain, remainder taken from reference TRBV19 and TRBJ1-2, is DGGITQSPKYLFRKEGQNVTLSCEQNLNHDAMYWYRQDPGQGLRLIYYSQIVNDFQKGDIAEGYSVSREKKESFPLTVTSAQKNPTAFYLCASNPGQGTSNYGYTFGSGTRLTVV.